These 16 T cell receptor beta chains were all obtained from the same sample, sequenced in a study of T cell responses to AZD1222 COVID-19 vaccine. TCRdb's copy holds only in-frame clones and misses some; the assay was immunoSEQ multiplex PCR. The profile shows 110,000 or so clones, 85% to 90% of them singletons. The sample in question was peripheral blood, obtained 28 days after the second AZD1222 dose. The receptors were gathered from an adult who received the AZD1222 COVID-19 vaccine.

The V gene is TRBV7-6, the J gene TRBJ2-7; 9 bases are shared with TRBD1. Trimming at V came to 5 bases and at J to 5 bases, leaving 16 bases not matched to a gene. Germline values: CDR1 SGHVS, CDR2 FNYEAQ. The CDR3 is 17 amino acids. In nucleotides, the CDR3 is TGTGCCAGCAGCATGTTCAATGCGGAGACAGGGGGACACGAGCAGTACTTC. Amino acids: CASSMFNAETGGHEQYF.

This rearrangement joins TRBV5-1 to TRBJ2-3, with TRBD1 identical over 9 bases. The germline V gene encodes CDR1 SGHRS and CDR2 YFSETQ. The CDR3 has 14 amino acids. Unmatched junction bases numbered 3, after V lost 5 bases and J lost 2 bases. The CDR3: CASSLQGATDTQYF. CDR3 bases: TGCGCCAGCAGTTTACAGGGGGCCACAGATACGCAGTATTTT. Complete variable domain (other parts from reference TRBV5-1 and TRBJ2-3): KAGVTQTPRYLIKTRGQQVTLSCSPISGHRSVSWYQQTPGQGLQFLFEYFSETQRNKGNFPGRFSGRQFSNSRSEMNVSTLELGDSALYLCASSLQGATDTQYFGPGTRLTVL.

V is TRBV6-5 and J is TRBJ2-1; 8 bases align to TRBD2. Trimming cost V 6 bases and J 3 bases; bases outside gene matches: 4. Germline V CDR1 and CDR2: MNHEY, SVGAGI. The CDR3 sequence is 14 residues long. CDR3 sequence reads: CASRAGTSYNEQFF. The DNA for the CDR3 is TGTGCCAGCAGGGCCGGGACTAGCTACAATGAGCAGTTCTTC.

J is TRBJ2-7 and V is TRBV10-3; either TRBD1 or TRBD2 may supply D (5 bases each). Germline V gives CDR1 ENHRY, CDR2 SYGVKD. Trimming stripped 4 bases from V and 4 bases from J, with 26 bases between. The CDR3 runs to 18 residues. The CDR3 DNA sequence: TGTGCCATCAGTGCCGTATCCCAGGGAGAAGTGCTGAGGTACGAGCAGTACTTC. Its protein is CAISAVSQGEVLRYEQYF.

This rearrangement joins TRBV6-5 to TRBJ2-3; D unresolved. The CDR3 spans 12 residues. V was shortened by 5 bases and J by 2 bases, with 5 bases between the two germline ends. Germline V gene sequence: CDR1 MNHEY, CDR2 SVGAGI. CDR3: CASSQITDTQYF. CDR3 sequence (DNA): TGTGCCAGCAGTCAAATCACAGATACGCAGTATTTT.

Here the CDR3 DNA reads TGCGCCAGCAGCCTAACGGACTCACCCACAGATACGCAGTATTTT. The encoded protein is CASSLTDSPTDTQYF. This chain joins TRBV5-1 and TRBJ2-3; weak D call: TRBD2 (5 bases). Germline CDR1 is SGHRS and CDR2 is YFSETQ. Trimming removed 4 bases from V and 2 bases from J, with 14 bases in between. The CDR3 has 15 amino acids.

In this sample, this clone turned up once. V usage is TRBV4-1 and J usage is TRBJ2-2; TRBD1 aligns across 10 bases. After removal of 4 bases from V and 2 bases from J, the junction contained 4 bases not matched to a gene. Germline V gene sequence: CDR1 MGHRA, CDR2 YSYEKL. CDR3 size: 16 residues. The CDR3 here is CASSRGQGTNTGELFF. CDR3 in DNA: TGCGCCAGCAGCCGGGGACAGGGGACCAACACCGGGGAGCTGTTTTTT.

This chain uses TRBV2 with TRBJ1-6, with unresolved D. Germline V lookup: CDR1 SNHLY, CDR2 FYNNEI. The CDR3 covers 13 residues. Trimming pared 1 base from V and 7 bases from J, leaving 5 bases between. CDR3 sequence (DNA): TGTGCCAGCAGTGAAGAACAGAATTCACCCCTCCACTTT. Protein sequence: CASSEEQNSPLHF.

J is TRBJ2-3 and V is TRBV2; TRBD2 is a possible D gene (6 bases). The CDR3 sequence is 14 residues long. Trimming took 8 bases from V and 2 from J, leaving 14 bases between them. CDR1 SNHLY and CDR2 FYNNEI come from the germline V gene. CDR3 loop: CASRRRDLTDTQYF. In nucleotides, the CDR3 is TGTGCCAGCCGGCGGCGGGATCTCACAGATACGCAGTATTTT.

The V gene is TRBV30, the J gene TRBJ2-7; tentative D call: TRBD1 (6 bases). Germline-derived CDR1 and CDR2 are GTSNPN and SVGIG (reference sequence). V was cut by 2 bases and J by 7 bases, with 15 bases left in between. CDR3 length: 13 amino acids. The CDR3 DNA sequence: TGTGCCTGGAGTAGAGGGGGAACTTGGGAGCAGTACTTC. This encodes CAWSRGGTWEQYF.

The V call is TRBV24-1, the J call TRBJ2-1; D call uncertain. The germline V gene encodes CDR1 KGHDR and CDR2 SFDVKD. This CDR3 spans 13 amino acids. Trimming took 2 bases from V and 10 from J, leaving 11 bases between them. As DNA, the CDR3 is TGTGCCACCAGTGATTCCGCTTCGAGGGAGCAGTTCTTC. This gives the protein CATSDSASREQFF.

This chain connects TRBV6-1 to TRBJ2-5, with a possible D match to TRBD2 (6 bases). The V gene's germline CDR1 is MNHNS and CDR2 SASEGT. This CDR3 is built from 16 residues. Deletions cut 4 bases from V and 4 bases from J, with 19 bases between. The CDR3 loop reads CASSGGGRRGGETQYF. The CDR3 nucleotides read TGTGCCAGCAGTGGGGGCGGCCGGCGGGGTGGAGAGACCCAGTACTTC.

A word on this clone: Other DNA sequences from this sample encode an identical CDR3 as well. The chain's CDR3 is CASSLVPGGYEQYF. The CDR3, as DNA: TGCGCCAGCAGCTTGGTGCCAGGGGGCTACGAGCAGTACTTC. V usage is TRBV5-1 and J usage is TRBJ2-7; 7 bases are shared with TRBD1. Trimming took 0 bases from V and 3 from J; bases not matched to a gene: 3. Germline V gene data show CDR1 as SGHRS and CDR2 as YFSETQ. There are 14 residues in the CDR3.

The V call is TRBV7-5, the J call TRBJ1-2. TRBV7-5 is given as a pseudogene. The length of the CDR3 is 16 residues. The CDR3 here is CVRSRMEGETNYGYTF. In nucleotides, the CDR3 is TGTGTCAGAAGTAGAATGGAGGGAGAAACTAACTATGGCTACACCTTC.

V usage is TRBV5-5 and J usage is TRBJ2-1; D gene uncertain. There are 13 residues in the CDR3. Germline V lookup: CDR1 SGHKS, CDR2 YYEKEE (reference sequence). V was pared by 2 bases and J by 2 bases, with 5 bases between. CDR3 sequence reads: CASSLGTYNEQFF. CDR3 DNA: TGTGCCAGCAGCTTAGGGACCTACAATGAGCAGTTCTTC.

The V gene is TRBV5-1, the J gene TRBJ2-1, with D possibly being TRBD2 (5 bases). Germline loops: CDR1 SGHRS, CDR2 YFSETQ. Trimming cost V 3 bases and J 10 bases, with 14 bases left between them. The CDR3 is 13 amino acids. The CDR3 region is CASSSLADGEQFF. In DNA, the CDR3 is TGCGCCAGCAGCTCCCTAGCAGATGGAGAGCAGTTCTTC.